This TCR beta chain was retrieved from a study of cytomegalovirus exposure and HLA in healthy donors. This clone came up a few times. Its antigen is still unknown. Study results and caveats: The productive fraction for most TCR beta V segments was about 87% or about 30% in an earlier analysis. Reports credit the classifier with highly specific, highly sensitive diagnosis of cytomegalovirus status.

13 Jbeta primers and 60 Vbeta primers were used for the PCR. Assay: immunoSEQ multiplex PCR; the TCRdb copy retains only in-frame clones and omits some. The sample has about 43,000 clones; approximately 57% are singletons. V was pared by 2 bases and J by 1 base, with 5 bases of the junction left unmatched. The germline CDR1 and CDR2 sequences are MNHNS and SASEGT. This CDR3 contains 15 residues. The sequence was obtained from a man in his 60s in good health and CMV-seropositive. The V and J genes are TRBV6-1 and TRBJ2-7; 7 bases agree with TRBD1. Sequenced input: PBMCs. CDR3 sequence: CASSELLGQSYEQYF. In DNA, the CDR3 is TGTGCCAGCAGTGAACTCTTGGGACAGTCCTACGAGCAGTACTTC.